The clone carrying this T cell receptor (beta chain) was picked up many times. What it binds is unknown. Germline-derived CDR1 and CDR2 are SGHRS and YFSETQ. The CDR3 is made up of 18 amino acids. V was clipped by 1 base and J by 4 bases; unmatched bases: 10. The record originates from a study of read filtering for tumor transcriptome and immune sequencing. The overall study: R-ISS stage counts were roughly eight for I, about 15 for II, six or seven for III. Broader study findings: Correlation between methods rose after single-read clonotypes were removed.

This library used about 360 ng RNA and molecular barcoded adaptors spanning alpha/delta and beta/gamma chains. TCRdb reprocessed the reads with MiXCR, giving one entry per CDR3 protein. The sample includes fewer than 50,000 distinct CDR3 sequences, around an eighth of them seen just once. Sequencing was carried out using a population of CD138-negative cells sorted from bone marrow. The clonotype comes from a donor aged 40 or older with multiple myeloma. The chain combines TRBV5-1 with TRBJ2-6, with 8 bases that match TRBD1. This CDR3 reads CASSLQPGGATGANVLTF. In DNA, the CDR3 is TGCGCCAGCAGCTTGCAGCCAGGGGGCGCGACAGGGGCCAACGTCCTGACTTTC.